Following are 17 T cell receptor beta chains from one sample sequenced in a study of blood T cell repertoires in COVID-19. Profiling relied on immunoSEQ multiplex PCR, and the TCRdb table lists in-frame clones only, not all of them. The table has around 270,000 clones, roughly 85% seen once. The sequencing input was PBMCs or T cells enriched from blood (not recorded which). These receptors were collected from a woman aged 25 to 39 who had recovered from COVID-19.

This chain uses TRBV10-3 with TRBJ2-2; 7 nucleotides align to TRBD2. The CDR3 is 14 amino acids. J gave up 5 bases and V 6 bases, and 6 bases lay outside the gene matches. Germline V gives CDR1 ENHRY, CDR2 SYGVKD. CDR3 bases: TGTGCCATCAGCGTCACTAGCGAGACCGGGGAGCTGTTTTTT. This translates into CAISVTSETGELFF.

The V gene is TRBV6-5, the J gene TRBJ1-6; no reliable D call. CDR1 is MNHEY and CDR2 is SVGAGI in the germline V gene. The V gene lost 8 bases and the J gene lost 5 bases, with 16 bases spanning the gap. This CDR3 region has 15 residues. CDR3: CASRTGGSDNSPLHF. The CDR3 nucleotides read TGTGCCAGCCGGACGGGCGGGTCAGATAATTCACCCCTCCACTTT.

Notes on this clone: The same CDR3 can be traced to other DNA sequences in this sample. The chain has TRBV7-6 and TRBJ2-1, with TRBD2 matching over 12 bases. This CDR3 comprises 17 residues. Germline CDR1 reads SGHVS; CDR2 reads FNYEAQ. Germline trimming cut 1 base from V and 4 bases from J; bases unmatched to any gene: 5. The chain's CDR3 is CASSLELAGGTYNEQFF. CDR3 sequence (DNA): TGTGCCAGCAGCTTAGAGCTAGCGGGGGGGACATACAATGAGCAGTTCTTC.

The chain combines TRBV6-1 with TRBJ2-1; D remains ambiguous. Germline CDR1 MNHNS, CDR2 SASEGT. The CDR3 has 16 residues. V shed 1 base and J shed 1 base, with 11 bases lying between them. CDR3: CASSEGGVRSYNEQFF. CDR3 DNA sequence: TGTGCCAGCAGTGAAGGAGGAGTGAGGTCCTACAATGAGCAGTTCTTC.

The chain has TRBV15 and TRBJ1-1; D call uncertain. The V gene lost 2 bases and the J gene lost 1 base, with 11 bases spanning the gap. CDR3 length: 15 residues. Looked up from germline, CDR1 is LNHNV and CDR2 is YYDKDF (reference sequence). For the CDR3, the DNA is TGTGCCACCAGCAGATCGGGATTCGCGAACACTGAAGCTTTCTTT. This sequence encodes CATSRSGFANTEAFF.

The chain links TRBV15 to TRBJ1-5, with D possibly being TRBD1 (6 bases). The V gene's germline CDR1 is LNHNV and CDR2 YYDKDF (reference sequence). This CDR3 contains 14 residues. Trimming removed 0 bases at V and 6 bases at J, with 9 bases between. CDR3 amino acids: CATSREGAGQPQHF. The CDR3 coding sequence is TGTGCCACCAGCAGAGAGGGGGCCGGTCAGCCCCAGCATTTT.

The V gene is TRBV7-6, the J gene TRBJ2-7; 8 bases match TRBD2. CDR3 length: 14 amino acids. Looked up from germline, CDR1 is SGHVS and CDR2 is FNYEAQ. J lost 6 bases, V lost 5 bases, and 9 bases had no gene match. CDR3 in amino acids: CASSEGLVVSEQYF. CDR3 coding DNA: TGTGCCAGCAGCGAGGGACTAGTAGTTTCCGAGCAGTACTTC.

The V gene is TRBV4-2, the J gene TRBJ2-2; TRBD2 matches at 12 bases. Germline V gene data show CDR1 as LGHNA and CDR2 as YNFKEQ. The CDR3 is 21 amino acids. The V segment lost 0 bases and the J segment 1 base; nucleotides outside the gene matches: 12. CDR3 sequence: CASSQEEALAGGLGNTGELFF. CDR3 sequence (DNA): TGTGCCAGCAGCCAAGAGGAGGCGCTAGCGGGGGGGCTCGGGAACACCGGGGAGCTGTTTTTT.

The rearrangement links TRBV5-1 to TRBJ1-2, with 10 positions matching TRBD1. There are 14 residues in the CDR3. Germline V lookup: CDR1 SGHRS, CDR2 YFSETQ. V lost 1 base, J lost 6 bases, and 3 bases stayed unmatched. CDR3 in amino acids: CASSLSTGGDGYTF. The DNA of the CDR3 is TGCGCCAGCAGCTTGTCGACAGGGGGCGATGGCTACACCTTC.

CDR3 protein: CASSQAWGTGLTEAFF. Written as DNA, the CDR3 is TGTGCCAGCAGCCAAGCCTGGGGGACAGGGCTGACTGAAGCTTTCTTT. V is TRBV3-1 (or the pseudogene TRBV3-2) and J is TRBJ1-1; TRBD1 aligns across 9 bases. The CDR3 is 16 residues long. J gave up 5 bases and V 1 base, and 8 bases lay outside the gene matches. Germline CDR1 is LGHDT and CDR2 is YNNKEL (reference sequence).

The chain joins TRBV24-1 to TRBJ1-1, with a weak D call TRBD1 (5 bases). Between the trimmed V and J ends, which lost 5 bases and 1 base, there was a span of 19 bases. Germline CDR1 and CDR2: KGHDR and SFDVKD. CDR3 length: 17 amino acids. The CDR3 region is CATSGTGPGHGNTEAFF. The CDR3 DNA follows: TGTGCCACCAGTGGTACAGGCCCTGGACATGGGAACACTGAAGCTTTCTTT.

This chain connects TRBV7-6 to TRBJ2-5; 10 bases are a match to TRBD2. The V and J ends lost 3 bases and 5 bases, in that order; junction bases with no gene match: 12. Germline CDR1 SGHVS, CDR2 FNYEAQ. The CDR3 covers 17 residues. Here the CDR3 DNA reads TGTGCCAGCAGCTTCCTGGCGTCTAGCGGGAGAGGGGAGACCCAGTACTTC. This sequence encodes CASSFLASSGRGETQYF.

The V and J genes are TRBV30 and TRBJ1-2; 8 nucleotides line up with TRBD1. Germline loops: CDR1 GTSNPN, CDR2 SVGIG (reference sequence). This CDR3 contains 14 residues. The J segment lost 0 bases and the V segment lost 4 bases, leaving 4 bases of the junction unmatched. CDR3 DNA sequence: TGTGCCTGGACGACAGGGGCCCCTAACTATGGCTACACCTTC. Translation: CAWTTGAPNYGYTF.

CDR3: CAWSVQGSSYNSPLHF. The CDR3 DNA sequence: TGTGCCTGGAGTGTACAGGGAAGCTCCTATAATTCACCCCTCCACTTT. V gene TRBV30 combines with J gene TRBJ1-6, with D maybe TRBD1 (6 bases). Germline V gene lookup returns CDR1 GTSNPN and CDR2 SVGIG (reference sequence). Trimming shortened V by 0 bases and J by 0 bases, and 9 bases separated the two germline ends. CDR3 length: 16 amino acids.

Only a few counts were recorded for this clone. This sequence joins TRBV19 and TRBJ2-7; D perhaps matches TRBD2 (7 bases). Germline CDR1 LNHDA, CDR2 SQIVND (reference sequence). The CDR3 sequence is 14 residues long. The ends were cut back, 5 bases at V and 2 bases at J, with 13 bases in the middle. The CDR3 here is CASSSGEGAYEQYF. For the CDR3, the DNA is TGTGCCAGTAGTTCGGGGGAGGGGGCCTACGAGCAGTACTTC.

In nucleotides, the CDR3 is TGTGCCAGCACCACGCTGGTGGCCCTCACAGATACGCAGTATTTT. Protein: CASTTLVALTDTQYF. This chain connects TRBV28 to TRBJ2-3; D unresolved. Trimming stripped 7 bases from V and 2 bases from J, with 16 bases between. Germline-derived CDR1 and CDR2 are MDHEN and SYDVKM. The CDR3 totals 15 residues.

This clone was recorded once. The rearrangement links TRBV24-1 to TRBJ2-5, with D perhaps TRBD1 (7 bases). There are 12 residues in the CDR3. Trimming removed 3 bases at V and 7 bases at J, with 8 bases between. CDR1 is KGHDR, CDR2 SFDVKD, per germline. For the CDR3, the DNA is TGTGCCACCAGTGATCAGGGGGGGACCCAGTACTTC. Its protein is CATSDQGGTQYF.